These T cell receptor beta chains were read from a single sample in a study of blood T cell repertoires in COVID-19. Profiling relied on immunoSEQ multiplex PCR, and the TCRdb table lists in-frame clones only, not all of them. The table lists 20,000 or so clones, 75% to 90% of them singletons, with roughly a fifth in the top ten. Sequences were obtained from peripheral blood. These receptors were taken from a human donor in a cohort sampled during active COVID-19. The CDR3 runs from the conserved cysteine through the conserved F or W. D genes are given only for firm matches. The size of a clone is reported for some rows only, either as once, few or many, or as a class for expanded clones.

16	-	TRBJ1-5	TRBV7-9	-	TGTGCCAGCAGCTTAGGGGGAGGCAGTATCAATCAGCCCCAGCATTTT	CASSLGGGSINQPQHF
13	-	TRBJ2-7	TRBV19	-	TGTGCCAGTAGCAGCAGGGATTCCTACGAGCAGTACTTC	CASSSRDSYEQYF
15	-	TRBJ2-2	TRBV7-9	TRBD2	TGTGCCAGCAGCTCCCTAGCGGGAGGCGCCGGGGAGCTGTTTTTT	CASSSLAGGAGELFF
17	-	TRBJ1-1	TRBV25-1	TRBD1	TGTGCCAGCAGTGAAGGAGGCGGGACAGCAAACTTCGGGGAAGCTTTCTTT	CASSEGGGTANFGEAFF
14	-	TRBJ2-5	TRBV5-1	-	TGCGCCAGCAACGGGGGTGGGCCGGGAGAGACCCAGTACTTC	CASNGGGPGETQYF
15	-	TRBJ2-7	TRBV6-2/TRBV6-3	TRBD1	TGTGCCAGCAGTCGAACCAGGACAGGGGCCTACGAGCAGTACTTC	CASSRTRTGAYEQYF
16	once	TRBJ2-7	TRBV15	TRBD1	TGTGCCACCAGCAGACCCGACAGGGCCCTCTCCTACGAGCAGTACTTC	CATSRPDRALSYEQYF
17	-	TRBJ2-1	TRBV27	TRBD2	TGTGCCAGCAGTCCACTCCAACCGACTAGCGGGAGAGGTGAGCAGTTCTTC	CASSPLQPTSGRGEQFF
16	-	TRBJ2-5	TRBV18	-	TGTGCCAGCTCACCCAACGGGATGACTCCCCCCAAGACCCAGTACTTC	CASSPNGMTPPKTQYF
15	-	TRBJ2-1	TRBV4-1	TRBD2	TGCGCCAGTACTGGGGGGAGCGGGGACTACAATGAGCAGTTCTTC	CASTGGSGDYNEQFF
13	-	TRBJ1-2	TRBV6-5	TRBD1	TGTGCCAGCAGCGGGACAGGGTATGATGGCTACACCTTC	CASSGTGYDGYTF
15	-	TRBJ1-5	TRBV6-5	-	TGTGCCAGCAGCCCCGGGACTCAGGGCAATCAGCCCCAGCATTTT	CASSPGTQGNQPQHF
16	-	TRBJ2-5	TRBV11-2	TRBD1	TGTGCCAGCAGCTCCCAACCAACAGGACAGGGGGGGACCCAGTACTTC	CASSSQPTGQGGTQYF
16	-	TRBJ2-2	TRBV7-2	TRBD2	TGTGCCAGCAGCCCCTCTAGCGGGGTGTTCACCGGGGAGCTGTTTTTT	CASSPSSGVFTGELFF
16	-	TRBJ2-3	TRBV14	TRBD2	TGTGCCAGCAGCGGTAATAGCGGGGGATTCACAGATACGCAGTATTTT	CASSGNSGGFTDTQYF
14	-	TRBJ2-7	TRBV18	-	TGTGCCAGCTCACCTTTCGACAGGACCTACGAGCAGTACTTC	CASSPFDRTYEQYF
12	-	TRBJ2-4	TRBV19	-	TGTGCCAGTAAGGGTAGTCGACAGCGAAGTTACTTC	CASKGSRQRSYF
12	-	TRBJ2-7	TRBV6-5	TRBD1	TGTGCCAGCACGACAGGGGCCTACGAGCAGTACTTC	CASTTGAYEQYF
12	-	TRBJ2-7	TRBV5-5	-	TGTGCCAGCAGCTTCGTAACCTACGAGCAGTACTTC	CASSFVTYEQYF
14	-	TRBJ1-2	TRBV5-1	-	TGCGCCAGCAGCTTGGGTAGAGGGATCGGAGGCTACACCTTC	CASSLGRGIGGYTF
15	-	TRBJ1-6	TRBV28	TRBD1	TGTGCCAGCAGATTTCAGGGGGCGTGGGGTTCACCCCTCCACTTT	CASRFQGAWGSPLHF
11	once	TRBJ2-2	TRBV2	-	TGTGCCAGCGGCCCCACCGGGGAGCTGTTTTTT	CASGPTGELFF
14	-	TRBJ2-2	TRBV29-1	TRBD1	TGCAGCGTGGCGACAGGGGGCAACACCGGGGAGCTGTTTTTT	CSVATGGNTGELFF
15	-	TRBJ1-2	TRBV5-1	-	TGCGCCAGCAACCTTGGTGGGGAGGCAAGCTATGGCTACACCTTC	CASNLGGEASYGYTF
13	-	TRBJ1-6	TRBV30	-	TGTGCCTGGCATAAAGCGGGGTCCTCACCCCTCCACTTT	CAWHKAGSSPLHF
15	-	TRBJ1-1	TRBV10-2	-	TGCGCCAGCAGTGACCCCCAGCTTGTAGCCACTGAAGCTTTCTTT	CASSDPQLVATEAFF
16	-	TRBJ1-4	TRBV3-1/TRBV3-2	-	TGTGCCAGCAGCCAAGAGTGGGGGAGGTCGGGAGAAAAACTGTTTTTT	CASSQEWGRSGEKLFF
16	-	TRBJ2-1	TRBV4-2	-	TGTGCCAGCAGCCAAGATGGGGCAACCCCCCCCGGGGAGCAGTTCTTC	CASSQDGATPPGEQFF
14	-	TRBJ1-5	TRBV19	TRBD1	TGTGCCAGTAGTGGACAGGGGAGCAATCAGCCCCAGCATTTT	CASSGQGSNQPQHF
15	-	TRBJ1-1	TRBV7-2	-	TGTGCCAGCAGCCCCTACAGACCTATGAACACTGAAGCTTTCTTT	CASSPYRPMNTEAFF
15	-	TRBJ1-2	TRBV18	TRBD1	TGTGCCAGCTCGCCGGGGACAGGGATTAACTATGGCTACACCTTC	CASSPGTGINYGYTF
15	-	TRBJ1-3	TRBV5-4	-	TGTGCCAGCAGCTTGGGGGGGGAGGCTGGAAACACCATATATTTT	CASSLGGEAGNTIYF
15	few	TRBJ2-7	TRBV27	TRBD2	TGTGCCAGCAGTACTCTAGCGGGAGTAAAATACGAGCAGTACTTC	CASSTLAGVKYEQYF
18	-	TRBJ1-2	TRBV14	-	TGTGCCAGCAGCCAAGATCATAGTTGGCAGGCCACCGTCTATGGCTACACCTTC	CASSQDHSWQATVYGYTF
15	-	TRBJ1-1	TRBV6-6	-	TGTGCCAGCAGTTCATCGGGACACATCAACAGTGAAGCTTTCTTT	CASSSSGHINSEAFF
12	-	TRBJ1-1	TRBV6-5	-	TGTGCCAGCAGTTACGAGGGCCTTGAAGCTTTCTTT	CASSYEGLEAFF
13	few	TRBJ2-3	TRBV29-1	TRBD2	TGCAGCTCTAACGGGGGGGGCACAGATACGCAGTATTTT	CSSNGGGTDTQYF
13	-	TRBJ1-1	TRBV6-1	-	TGTGCCAGCAGTGAATGGGGGGAGACCAAAGCTTTCTTT	CASSEWGETKAFF
15	-	TRBJ1-3	TRBV28	-	TGTGCCAGCAGTTCTTCAGGGAGGTCGGGAAACACCATATATTTT	CASSSSGRSGNTIYF
15	-	TRBJ1-2	TRBV11-2	-	TGTGCCAGCAGTTCCGGGTCAGCAAATAACTATGGCTACACCTTC	CASSSGSANNYGYTF
14	-	TRBJ2-1	TRBV6-4	TRBD2	TGTGCCAGCAGAATAGCGGGGGGGGTTGGTGAGCAGTTCTTC	CASRIAGGVGEQFF
9	-	TRBJ2-7	TRBV2	-	TGTGCCAGCGGAGTTGGGCAGTACTTC	CASGVGQYF
14	-	TRBJ1-1	TRBV28	TRBD1	TGTGCCAGCAATTCCTGGACAGGGGGCACTGAAGCTTTCTTT	CASNSWTGGTEAFF
16	-	TRBJ2-2	TRBV5-1	TRBD1	TGCGCCAGCAGCTTGGTAGGTGGGACAGACACCGGGGAGCTGTTTTTT	CASSLVGGTDTGELFF
13	-	TRBJ1-1	TRBV12-3/TRBV12-4	TRBD1	TGTGCCAGCAGTTCTGGGAAGACAGGGGGAGCTTTCTTT	CASSSGKTGGAFF